This is a list of T cell receptor beta chains from one sample in a study of blood T cell repertoires in COVID-19. Generated by immunoSEQ multiplex PCR, the TCRdb table keeps only in-frame clones and is missing some. The sample includes approximately 260,000 clones, around 90% of them seen just once. Sequencing was carried out using peripheral blood. Source of these receptors: a woman in her 70s with COVID-19, enrolled during active disease. The CDR3 runs from the conserved cysteine through the conserved F or W. A D gene is named only where the DNA matches it firmly. A row's size may be missing; if present it is once, few, many or a size class.

clone_size d_call j_call cdr3_length v_call cdr3_aa cdr3_nt
. . TRBJ1-4 15 TRBV25-1 CASSLRHTANEKLFF TGTGCCAGCAGCCTCCGACATACTGCTAATGAAAAACTGTTTTTT
. TRBD1 TRBJ1-1 14 TRBV29-1 CSAGTGGGQGEAFF TGCAGCGCTGGGACAGGGGGGGGACAAGGTGAAGCTTTCTTT
. . TRBJ2-1 13 TRBV29-1 CSVLQGFYGEQFF TGCAGCGTCCTACAGGGATTTTATGGTGAGCAGTTCTTC
. . TRBJ2-5 13 TRBV12-3/TRBV12-4 CASNQVGGKTQYF TGTGCCAGCAATCAAGTGGGGGGAAAGACCCAGTACTTC
. TRBD1 TRBJ1-1 12 TRBV11-3 CASSHGTVEAFF TGTGCCAGCAGCCACGGGACAGTTGAAGCTTTCTTT
. . TRBJ1-2 15 TRBV4-1 CASSQDKGQWNGYTF TGCGCCAGCAGCCAAGATAAGGGACAATGGAATGGCTACACCTTC
. . TRBJ1-3 17 TRBV25-1 CASGSPGHGVSGNTIYF TGTGCCAGCGGCTCTCCGGGACACGGGGTCTCTGGAAACACCATATATTTT
few . TRBJ2-1 14 TRBV5-4 CASSLPGLSGEQFF TGTGCCAGCAGCCTTCCGGGACTCTCTGGGGAGCAGTTCTTC
. TRBD2 TRBJ2-7 16 TRBV7-8 CASSFTRDYLWDEQYF TGTGCCAGCAGCTTCACTAGGGACTATCTTTGGGACGAGCAGTACTTC
. TRBD2 TRBJ2-1 17 TRBV3-1/TRBV3-2 CASSPASGKRSYNEQFF TGTGCCAGCAGCCCGGCAAGCGGGAAAAGGTCCTACAATGAGCAGTTCTTC
. TRBD1 TRBJ1-2 14 TRBV30 CAWSARDRGYGYTF TGTGCCTGGAGTGCCCGGGACAGGGGTTATGGCTACACCTTC
once TRBD2 TRBJ2-3 18 TRBV28 CASSVGLALRQNTDTQYF TGTGCCAGCAGTGTAGGACTAGCCCTCAGACAAAACACAGATACGCAGTATTTT
. . TRBJ2-7 15 TRBV18 CASSRRSQTGYEQYF TGTGCCAGCTCACGTCGCTCGCAGACAGGCTACGAGCAGTACTTC
. . TRBJ2-7 12 TRBV7-9 CASRFSSDRQYF TGTGCCAGCAGATTTTCTAGCGATCGGCAGTACTTC
. TRBD1 TRBJ1-4 15 TRBV18 CASSPRTGAFEKLFF TGTGCCAGCTCACCCCGGACAGGGGCGTTTGAAAAACTGTTTTTT
. TRBD2 TRBJ2-7 15 TRBV9 CASSASSGRSYEQYF TGTGCCAGCAGCGCCAGTAGCGGGCGATCCTACGAGCAGTACTTC
. . TRBJ1-1 13 TRBV7-8 CASSLRGWTEAFF TGTGCCAGCAGCTTAAGGGGTTGGACTGAAGCTTTCTTT